These 15 T cell receptor beta chains came from one sample sequenced in a study of blood T cell repertoires in COVID-19. TCRdb keeps only in-frame clones here, not all; method: immunoSEQ multiplex PCR. This sample yields approximately 410,000 clones, of which roughly 88% are seen a single time; about 1.5% belongs to the top ten. What was sequenced was peripheral blood. These receptors were obtained from a woman in her twenties or thirties with active or convalescent COVID-19.

CDR3 bases: TGTGCCAGCAGTTACTCGAGCGGGAGCGCAGATACGCAGTATTTT. This translates into CASSYSSGSADTQYF. V is TRBV6-5 and J is TRBJ2-3, with 8 bases fitting TRBD2. CDR3 length equals 15 residues. Trimming took 0 bases from V and 4 from J; bases not matched to a gene: 3. Germline CDR1 is MNHEY and CDR2 is SVGAGI.

The chain couples TRBV19 to TRBJ2-1, with 11 nucleotides matching TRBD2. The germline CDR1 and CDR2 sequences are LNHDA and SQIVND (reference sequence). After removal of 2 bases from V and 5 bases from J, the junction contained 2 bases not matched to a gene. The CDR3 is made up of 15 amino acids. The DNA for the CDR3 is TGTGCCAGTAGTATACGTAGCGGGGGGGACAATGAGCAGTTCTTC. Translated: CASSIRSGGDNEQFF.

In its sample, this clone was seen a few times. This sequence joins TRBV9 and TRBJ2-3, with D unclear. The CDR3 is made up of 14 amino acids. Trimming took 0 bases from V and 6 from J, leaving 11 bases between them. Germline assignment: CDR1 SGDLS and CDR2 YYNGEE. The CDR3 nucleotides are TGTGCCAGCAGCGTAGGGCTAGTGGCGGATACGCAGTATTTT. Translated: CASSVGLVADTQYF.

With regard to this clone: Other DNA sequences in the same sample also yield this CDR3. The V call is TRBV5-1, the J call TRBJ2-3; unclear D gene. The CDR3 totals 14 residues. Germline V CDR1 and CDR2: SGHRS, YFSETQ. V was shortened by 0 bases and J by 1 base, with 6 bases between the two germline ends. The CDR3, as DNA: TGCGCCAGCAGCTTGGCCAGTGGCACAGATACGCAGTATTTT. Amino acid sequence: CASSLASGTDTQYF.

On this clone: This sample includes further DNA sequences coding for the same CDR3. The gene calls are TRBV5-1 and TRBJ1-1; D unclear. Between the trimmed V and J ends, which lost 0 bases and 1 base, there was a span of 7 bases. Germline CDR1 reads SGHRS; CDR2 reads YFSETQ. This CDR3 region has 14 residues. CDR3 bases: TGCGCCAGCAGCTTGGAGGCAGGGAACACTGAAGCTTTCTTT. The encoded protein is CASSLEAGNTEAFF. Together with reference TRBV5-1 and TRBJ1-1, the CDR3 gives the full variable domain: KAGVTQTPRYLIKTRGQQVTLSCSPISGHRSVSWYQQTPGQGLQFLFEYFSETQRNKGNFPGRFSGRQFSNSRSEMNVSTLELGDSALYLCASSLEAGNTEAFFGQGTRLTVV.

This clone was observed a few times. The CDR3 DNA follows: TGTGCCAGCAGCGAGCCGAACACTGAAGCTTTCTTT. Translating it yields CASSEPNTEAFF. The chain uses TRBV7-6 and TRBJ1-1; D remains unclear. Germline loops: CDR1 SGHVS, CDR2 FNYEAQ. The V gene lost 5 bases and the J gene lost 1 base, with 5 bases spanning the gap. The CDR3 covers 12 residues.

This sequence joins TRBV18 and TRBJ1-1; 7 nucleotides line up with TRBD1. The CDR3 runs 16 residues. Unmatched junction bases numbered 7, after V lost 3 bases and J lost 0 bases. Germline V gene data show CDR1 as KGHSH and CDR2 as LQKENI. In DNA form, the CDR3 reads TGTGCCAGCTCACCCCTCCCGGACAGGTTGAACACTGAAGCTTTCTTT. It translates to CASSPLPDRLNTEAFF.

The rearrangement links TRBV2 to TRBJ2-1; D unresolved. The CDR3 consists of 14 residues. The germline V gene has CDR1 SNHLY and CDR2 FYNNEI. V gave up 2 bases and J gave up 9 bases, with 14 bases separating them. In DNA form, the CDR3 reads TGTGCCAGCAGTGAATTCGGAGTTGTCGTTGAGCAGTTCTTC. This gives the protein CASSEFGVVVEQFF.

This chain joins TRBV18 and TRBJ1-2; perhaps TRBD1 as D (5 bases). V shed 4 bases and J shed 4 bases, with 22 bases lying between them. This CDR3 contains 17 residues. Germline loops: CDR1 KGHSH, CDR2 LQKENI. CDR3 DNA: TGTGCCAGCTCACAAAACGGTTGGACGGCGGGGGGCTATGGCTACACCTTC. Residues: CASSQNGWTAGGYGYTF.

The chain carries TRBV10-3 and TRBJ1-5; 7 positions agree with TRBD1. The CDR3 length is 13 residues. CDR1 and CDR2 from the germline V gene are ENHRY and SYGVKD. The junction had 7 bases not matched to a gene; V was cut back by 10 bases and J by 4 bases. Here the CDR3 reads CASTGTENQPQHF. CDR3 coding DNA: TGTGCCAGTACCGGGACAGAGAATCAGCCCCAGCATTTT.

The CDR3 sequence is CASSRDRVDSPLHF. The CDR3 DNA follows: TGTGCCAGCAGTAGGGACAGGGTGGATTCACCCCTCCACTTT. V and J are TRBV6-5 and TRBJ1-6, with 9 bases aligning to TRBD1. J gave up 8 bases and V 5 bases, and 4 bases lay outside the gene matches. Germline V gives CDR1 MNHEY, CDR2 SVGAGI. The CDR3 has 14 residues.

The sample holds a few counts of this clone. This sequence joins TRBV10-3 and TRBJ1-4; a possible D gene is TRBD1 (5 bases). The germline V gene has CDR1 ENHRY and CDR2 SYGVKD. Trimming removed 2 bases from V and 8 bases from J, with 15 bases in between. CDR3 length equals 15 residues. CDR3 amino acids: CAISEASGVREKLFF. The CDR3 nucleotides are TGTGCCATCAGTGAGGCCTCGGGGGTACGCGAAAAACTGTTTTTT.

The chain uses TRBV27 and TRBJ2-2, with 9 bases fitting TRBD2. Unmatched junction bases numbered 7, after V lost 5 bases and J lost 6 bases. CDR3 length: 15 amino acids. Germline V gives CDR1 MNHEY, CDR2 SMNVEV (reference sequence). The CDR3: CASSPPGLAPGELFF. Written as DNA, the CDR3 is TGTGCCAGCAGTCCACCGGGACTAGCCCCCGGGGAGCTGTTTTTT.

This chain uses TRBV2 with TRBJ1-5, with 8 positions matching TRBD1. The V gene end was trimmed by 7 bases and the J gene end by 6 bases; junction bases not matched to a gene: 11. This CDR3 is built from 15 residues. Germline CDR1 reads SNHLY; CDR2 reads FYNNEI. Here the CDR3 reads CASNTLAGGGQPQHF. The CDR3, as DNA: TGTGCCAGCAACACCTTGGCAGGGGGCGGTCAGCCCCAGCATTTT.

This chain connects TRBV25-1 to TRBJ1-4; 10 bases match TRBD1. CDR3 length: 16 amino acids. The ends lost 5 bases at V and 8 bases at J; junction bases unmatched: 11. Germline CDR1 MGHDK, CDR2 SYGVNS. The CDR3 region has the DNA TGTGCCAGCAGTCCCCTGGACAGGGGGATAGAGGAAAAACTGTTTTTT. It yields the protein CASSPLDRGIEEKLFF.